This entry lists 23 T cell receptor beta chains sequenced from one sample in a study of CD8+CD57+ T cells in acquired aplastic anemia. The template used for profiling TCR beta VDJ and CDR3 was genomic DNA. Each CDR3 protein gets one entry after TCRdb re-called the reads with MiXCR. The top ten clones hold 2% to 2.5% of a sample with 50,000 to 70,000 distinct CDR3 sequences, about 56% of them seen once. The sequenced sample was sorted CD4+, CD8+, or CD8+CD57+ T cells (not recorded which) from PBMCs. The source is a human donor in good health, serving as a control.

This clonotype was recorded many times. The genes are TRBV5-4 and TRBJ2-3, with TRBD1 as a possible D gene (6 bases). CDR1 is SGHNT, CDR2 YYREEE, per germline (reference sequence). V was clipped by 0 bases and J by 4 bases, with 15 bases between them. This CDR3 is 16 amino acids long. CDR3 in DNA: TGTGCCAGCAGCTTGGGTTTAACAGGGAGATCAGATACGCAGTATTTT. It specifies CASSLGLTGRSDTQYF.

The chain links TRBV7-9 to TRBJ2-7; 11 bases line up with TRBD2. The CDR3 covers 15 residues. V dropped 4 bases and J dropped 4; count of bases not matched to a gene: 6. CDR1 is SEHNR and CDR2 is FQNEAQ in the germline V gene (reference sequence). CDR3 bases: TGTGCCAGCAGCTCGGGGACTAGCGGACCTTACGAGCAGTACTTC. Its protein product is CASSSGTSGPYEQYF.

This clonotype was observed a single time. Compared with germline, one end of the junction differs, possibly owing to a read error. The chain combines TRBV10-3 with TRBJ1-1; weak D call: TRBD1 (5 bases). The CDR3 length is 13 residues. CDR1 and CDR2 from the germline V gene are ENHRY and SYGVKD. The CDR3 loop is CASSQTEATEAFF. CDR3 in DNA: TGTGCCAGCAGTCAGACAGAGGCCACTGAAGCTTTCTTT.

J is TRBJ2-4 and V is TRBV15; D gene unclear. The V gene lost 0 bases and the J gene lost 0 bases, with 3 bases spanning the gap. This CDR3 has 14 amino acids. The germline CDR1 and CDR2 sequences are LNHNV and YYDKDF (reference sequence). DNA of the CDR3: TGTGCCACCAGCAGAGAGGTAGCCAAAAACATTCAGTACTTC. It yields the protein CATSREVAKNIQYF. The entire variable domain, with the rest obtained from reference TRBV15 and TRBJ2-4, is as follows: DAMVIQNPRYQVTQFGKPVTLSCSQTLNHNVMYWYQQKSSQAPKLLFHYYDKDFNNEADTPDNFQSRRPNTSFCFLDIRSPGLGDTAMYLCATSREVAKNIQYFGAGTRLSVL.

This clonotype was seen repeatedly, ten times or more. This sequence joins TRBV14 and TRBJ2-3, with TRBD2 identical over 14 bases. CDR3 length equals 18 residues. With 4 bases clipped from V and 4 bases from J, the junction kept 10 bases outside the gene matches. Per the germline V gene, CDR1 is SGHDN and CDR2 is FVKESK. The CDR3 nucleotides are TGTGCCAGCAGCCGGAATGCCGGGACTAGCGGGAGCCCAGATACGCAGTATTTT. Residues: CASSRNAGTSGSPDTQYF.

V is TRBV25-1 and J is TRBJ2-3; TRBD2 might be the D (6 bases). Germline values: CDR1 MGHDK, CDR2 SYGVNS. With 6 bases removed from V and 6 bases from J, the gap between germline ends came to 19 bases. CDR3 length equals 15 residues. CDR3 sequence (DNA): TGTGCCAGCAGCGCAGAGTGGGGGGAATTTGATACGCAGTATTTT. It is translated as CASSAEWGEFDTQYF.

This chain joins TRBV7-9 and TRBJ1-2, with TRBD1 matching over 7 bases. Trimming took 5 bases from V and 8 from J; bases not matched to a gene: 5. CDR3 size: 12 residues. Germline CDR1 is SEHNR and CDR2 is FQNEAQ (reference sequence). The CDR3 sequence is CASSPETGGYTF. The CDR3 nucleotides are TGTGCCAGCAGCCCGGAGACAGGGGGCTACACCTTC.

V is TRBV29-1 and J is TRBJ2-7, with 7 positions matching TRBD1. The junction had 8 bases not matched to a gene; V was cut back by 5 bases and J by 7 bases. The V gene's germline CDR1 is SQVTM and CDR2 ANQGSEA. The CDR3 extends over 12 amino acids. The DNA for the CDR3 is TGCAGCGTTCAGAACGACAGGGAAGAGCAGTACTTC. This sequence encodes CSVQNDREEQYF.

The gene calls are TRBV18 and TRBJ2-6; no clear D gene. Germline CDR1 and CDR2: KGHSH and LQKENI. The length of the CDR3 is 16 residues. V was pared by 2 bases and J by 1 base, with 9 bases between. As DNA, the CDR3 is TGTGCCAGCTCACCATCAGTTATTTCTGGGGCCAACGTCCTGACTTTC. As protein: CASSPSVISGANVLTF.

This clonotype came up many times. The rearrangement links TRBV30 to TRBJ1-2; D remains ambiguous. The CDR3 loop spans 14 amino acids. Germline V gives CDR1 GTSNPN, CDR2 SVGIG (reference sequence). Deletions cut 0 bases from V and 5 bases from J, with 13 bases between. CDR3 sequence reads: CAWSVASNRYGYTF. DNA for the CDR3: TGTGCCTGGAGTGTGGCCAGTAATAGGTATGGCTACACCTTC.

This clonotype was picked up many times. V is TRBV12-3 or TRBV12-4 and J is TRBJ1-5; 12 bases align to TRBD1. Losses at the gene ends were 5 bases for V and 6 bases for J; bases not matched to a gene: 5. This CDR3 has 15 residues. The chain's CDR3 is CASSARDRGLQPQHF. The CDR3 nucleotides are TGTGCCAGCAGTGCCCGGGACAGGGGGCTTCAGCCCCAGCATTTT.

As to this clonotype: A junction boundary mismatches the germline segment, possibly from a read error. This rearrangement joins TRBV9 to TRBJ2-7, with TRBD1 matching over 8 bases. CDR1 is SGDLS, CDR2 YYNGEE, per germline. There are 13 residues in the CDR3. This CDR3 is CASSRQGIYGQYF. CDR3 nucleotides: TGTGCCAGCAGTCGACAGGGGATCTACGGGCAGTACTTC.

As concerns this clonotype: A much larger clone lies a single base off, so this may be a read error. CDR3 amino acids: CASSQDASGAQFF. The CDR3 nucleotides are TGTGCCAGCAGCCAAGATGCAAGCGGGGCGCAGTTCTTC. The chain combines TRBV3-1 with TRBJ2-1; 7 nucleotides line up with TRBD2. Trimming at V came to 0 bases and at J to 12 bases, leaving 5 bases not matched to a gene. Per the germline V gene, CDR1 is LGHDT and CDR2 is YNNKEL (reference sequence). The CDR3 totals 13 residues.

As for this clonotype: This sequence may be a read error, since a much larger clone differs from it by one base. V is TRBV19 and J is TRBJ1-3; D gene unclear. The CDR3 runs to 16 residues. Looked up from germline, CDR1 is LNHDA and CDR2 is SQIVND (reference sequence). DNA for the CDR3: TGTGACAGTAGTCGGAGGACGGTCAGCTCTGGAAACACCATATATTTT. Translating it yields CDSSRRTVSSGNTIYF.

The rearrangement links TRBV29-1 to TRBJ2-5; D is possibly TRBD1 (5 bases). This CDR3 is 13 amino acids long. Trimming shortened V by 6 bases and J by 5 bases, and 16 bases separated the two germline ends. Germline V gives CDR1 SQVTM, CDR2 ANQGSEA. Here the CDR3 DNA reads TGCAGCGTATCGGGCCAGGGTTTTGAGACCCAGTACTTC. Translation: CSVSGQGFETQYF.

This clonotype was seen many times. The rearrangement links TRBV5-1 to TRBJ1-2, with D maybe TRBD1 (5 bases). Trimming took 5 bases from V and 4 from J, leaving 12 bases between them. CDR1 SGHRS and CDR2 YFSETQ come from the germline V gene. CDR3 size: 13 residues. The CDR3 DNA reads TGCGCCAGCAGGGAGGGGCTACTCTATGGCTACACCTTC. Amino acid sequence: CASREGLLYGYTF.

CDR3: CASSETLAGQETSYEQYF. The CDR3 bases are TGCGCCAGCAGTGAGACACTAGCGGGACAGGAGACCTCCTACGAGCAGTACTTC. The chain links TRBV10-1 to TRBJ2-7; 10 positions agree with TRBD2. V trimming: 2 bases; J trimming: 0 bases; junction bases outside the gene matches: 10. The CDR3 runs to 18 residues. Germline assignment: CDR1 WNHNN and CDR2 SYGVQD (reference sequence).

The rearrangement links TRBV20-1 to TRBJ1-2, with D perhaps matching TRBD1 (6 bases). This CDR3 is built from 13 residues. CDR1 and CDR2 from the germline V gene are DFQATT and SNEGSKA (reference sequence). Trimming pared 5 bases from V and 7 bases from J, leaving 17 bases between. CDR3 bases: TGCAGTGCTGGGGGGCAGGGGTTAGGTGGCTACACCTTC. Amino acid sequence: CSAGGQGLGGYTF.

This clonotype has only a few counts. The CDR3: CAIGDVGDQPQHF. The CDR3 coding sequence is TGTGCCATCGGGGACGTCGGAGATCAGCCCCAGCATTTT. The genes are TRBV10-3 and TRBJ1-5; D possibly corresponds to TRBD1 (5 bases). The CDR3 totals 13 residues. V gave up 8 bases and J gave up 5 bases, with 13 bases separating them. Per germline, CDR1 ENHRY and CDR2 SYGVKD.

In the case of this clonotype: A single base separates this from a much larger clone, so it may be a read error. The chain combines TRBV30 with TRBJ1-6; no reliable D call. Trimming shortened V by 7 bases and J by 6 bases, and 19 bases separated the two germline ends. The length of the CDR3 is 15 residues. Germline CDR1 reads GTSNPN; CDR2 reads SVGIG (reference sequence). CDR3 nucleotides: TGTGCCTCTCTTTATACGGGATCTCGTAATTCACCCCTCCACTTT. Translating gives CASLYTGSRNSPLHF. The full variable domain, rest sourced from reference TRBV30 and TRBJ1-6, is SQTIHQWPATLVQPVGSPLSLECTVEGTSNPNLYWYRQAAGRGLQLLFYSVGIGQISSEVPQNLSASRPQDRQFILSSKKLLLSDSGFYLCASLYTGSRNSPLHFGNGTRLTVT.

This chain uses TRBV7-2 with TRBJ1-2; no clear D gene. V was trimmed by 3 bases and J by 2 bases, leaving 7 bases between them. The CDR3 contains 13 residues. Per the germline V gene, CDR1 is SGHTA and CDR2 is FQGNSA. CDR3 DNA: TGTGCCAGCAGCTTTTGGCAGAACTATGGCTACACCTTC. Its protein product is CASSFWQNYGYTF.

There are many counts of this clonotype. V and J are TRBV6-1 and TRBJ2-1; D unclear. CDR3 size: 15 residues. V was pared by 6 bases and J by 6 bases, with 18 bases between. Germline loops: CDR1 MNHNS, CDR2 SASEGT. The CDR3 spells CASRPQDELVNEQFF. For the CDR3, the DNA is TGTGCCAGCAGACCTCAGGACGAGCTTGTCAATGAGCAGTTCTTC.

The chain joins TRBV9 to TRBJ2-7; possibly TRBD2 for D (6 bases). The ends were cut back, 4 bases at V and 2 bases at J, with 19 bases in the middle. The CDR3 is 16 amino acids. Germline CDR1 and CDR2: SGDLS and YYNGEE. Here the CDR3 reads CASSPHQAGRTYEQYF. Here the CDR3 DNA reads TGTGCCAGCAGCCCCCACCAAGCGGGTCGAACCTACGAGCAGTACTTC.